This is a list of T cell receptor beta chains from one sample in a study of blood T cell repertoires in COVID-19. Some clones are missing from TCRdb's copy, which holds only in-frame ones; the method was immunoSEQ multiplex PCR. The sample consists of roughly 180,000 clones, more than 80% of them appearing once. The sequenced sample was peripheral blood. The receptors here all came from a woman aged 55-70 years with acute or convalescent COVID-19. Each CDR3 is given with its conserved first and last residue. D genes are given only for firm matches. Not all rows give a size; the values are once, few, many and, for expanded clones, a class.

cdr3_aa cdr3_nt d_call v_call clone_size j_call
CASSLSTSGRLNEQFF TGTGCCAGCAGCTTATCGACTAGCGGGAGGTTAAATGAGCAGTTCTTC TRBD2 TRBV11-3 . TRBJ2-1
CATSDLFGLGELFF TGTGCCACCAGTGATTTGTTCGGTTTGGGGGAGCTGTTTTTT . TRBV24-1 . TRBJ2-2
CASSHLNEAGFRSNEQFF TGCGCCAGCAGTCACCTTAATGAAGCGGGATTCCGGTCCAATGAGCAGTTCTTC TRBD2 TRBV23-1 . TRBJ2-1
CASSLKGAANTGELFF TGCGCCAGCAGCTTGAAAGGGGCAGCTAACACCGGGGAGCTGTTTTTT . TRBV5-1 . TRBJ2-2
CASSSSVLLNEQFF TGTGCCAGCAGTTCCTCGGTCCTTCTCAATGAGCAGTTCTTC . TRBV28 . TRBJ2-1
CASSFGYRPTSGNTIYF TGTGCCAGCAGCTTCGGGTACCGACCGACCTCTGGAAACACCATATATTTT . TRBV7-2 . TRBJ1-3
CASSVHRGTEAFF TGTGCCAGCAGTGTACACAGGGGGACTGAAGCTTTCTTT TRBD1 TRBV2 . TRBJ1-1
CASSIRTDRLHTKPQHF TGTGCCAGTAGTATACGGACAGACAGGTTACATACCAAGCCCCAGCATTTT . TRBV19 . TRBJ1-5
CASSPTGGSSYNEQFF TGTGCCAGCAGCCCCACAGGGGGGAGCTCCTACAATGAGCAGTTCTTC TRBD1 TRBV11-1 . TRBJ2-1
CASSVPGLAGNEQFF TGTGCCAGCAGCGTACCGGGACTAGCGGGTAATGAGCAGTTCTTC TRBD2 TRBV11-2 . TRBJ2-1
CASRPRAREGRNEQFF TGTGCCAGCAGACCCCGGGCGCGGGAGGGTAGGAATGAGCAGTTCTTC TRBD2 TRBV6-6 few TRBJ2-1
CASSIQDRQPQHF TGTGCCAGTAGTATACAGGATCGTCAGCCCCAGCATTTT . TRBV19 . TRBJ1-5